The next 15 T cell receptor beta chains were all read from a single sample in a study of beta chain features in type 1 diabetes. General study findings and limits: In all four CD4+ subsets, TCRB CDR3 length was significantly, moderately reduced in type 1 diabetes.

All of the isolated RNA was reverse transcribed, so expressed TCRB transcripts were sequenced. Libraries were prepared by immunoSEQ multiplex PCR; TCRdb keeps only in-frame clonotypes and omits some of them. The data contain approximately 360,000 clones, 10% to 15% of them singletons. Antigens of these TCRs are unknown. The specimen sequenced was naive CD4+ T cells from blood. The receptor set was obtained from a woman in her late teens or twenties with type 1 diabetes.

The gene calls are TRBV30 and TRBJ1-2, with D possibly TRBD1 on 5 matching bases. The CDR3 runs to 14 residues. CDR1 GTSNPN and CDR2 SVGIG come from the germline V gene (reference sequence). The V gene lost 0 bases and the J gene lost 2 bases, with 10 bases spanning the gap. The CDR3 DNA reads TGTGCCTGGAGTGTAACTGCAGGGAACTATGGCTACACCTTC. This encodes CAWSVTAGNYGYTF.

This clone has just a few counts. CDR3 bases: TGTGCCAGCAGCTTACAGGGACTAGACTCCTACGAGCAGTACTTC. Amino acids: CASSLQGLDSYEQYF. The V gene is TRBV13, the J gene TRBJ2-7; 8 bases fit TRBD2. The V gene end was trimmed by 2 bases and the J gene end by 0 bases; junction bases not matched to a gene: 3. In germline, CDR1 is PRHDT, CDR2 FYEKMQ (reference sequence). The CDR3 runs to 15 residues. Complete variable domain (other parts from reference TRBV13 and TRBJ2-7): AAGVIQSPRHLIKEKRETATLKCYPIPRHDTVYWYQQGPGQDPQFLISFYEKMQSDKGSIPDRFSAQQFSDYHSELNMSSLELGDSALYFCASSLQGLDSYEQYFGPGTRLTVT.

This clone has a handful of counts. CDR3 sequence reads: CAISEGGDKAFF. CDR3 DNA sequence: TGTGCCATCAGTGAGGGAGGAGACAAAGCTTTCTTT. The J gene is TRBJ1-1, the V gene TRBV10-3, with unresolved D. V lost 2 bases and J lost 9, with 10 bases in between. CDR1 is ENHRY, CDR2 SYGVKD, per germline. This CDR3 contains 12 residues.

CDR3 sequence reads: CASSQSERGNIQYF. Written as DNA, the CDR3 is TGTGCCAGCAGCCAATCCGAGCGGGGCAACATTCAGTACTTC. V and J are TRBV4-2 and TRBJ2-4, with 7 bases aligning to TRBD2. Unmatched junction bases numbered 5, after V lost 2 bases and J lost 7 bases. Germline V gives CDR1 LGHNA, CDR2 YNFKEQ. The CDR3 is 14 amino acids.

This clone occurred a few times. The chain links TRBV10-3 to TRBJ2-1; 7 bases agree with TRBD2. CDR3 length: 15 residues. The trim removed 5 bases at V and 4 bases at J, leaving 8 bases unmatched. Germline-derived CDR1 and CDR2 are ENHRY and SYGVKD. CDR3 protein: CAISPTAGRYNEQFF. The CDR3 DNA reads as TGTGCCATCAGTCCCACAGCGGGACGGTACAATGAGCAGTTCTTC.

There are a few counts of this clone. CDR3 loop: CSVVPGLAGVEQYF. CDR3 DNA: TGCAGCGTAGTTCCGGGACTAGCGGGGGTCGAGCAGTACTTC. V usage is TRBV29-1 and J usage is TRBJ2-7, with 14 positions matching TRBD2. Germline V CDR1 and CDR2: SQVTM, ANQGSEA. This CDR3 has 14 residues. The V segment lost 6 bases and the J segment 6 bases; nucleotides outside the gene matches: 7.

There are a few counts of this clone. The chain employs TRBV29-1 and TRBJ1-2; 9 bases agree with TRBD1. The CDR3 covers 15 residues. Germline CDR1 reads SQVTM; CDR2 reads ANQGSEA. V dropped 6 bases and J dropped 3; count of bases not matched to a gene: 11. The CDR3 sequence is CSVRSWDRVDYGYTF. CDR3 DNA sequence: TGCAGCGTCAGATCCTGGGACAGGGTTGACTATGGCTACACCTTC.

This chain uses TRBV5-5 with TRBJ1-5; D gene ambiguous. The germline V gene encodes CDR1 SGHKS and CDR2 YYEKEE (reference sequence). The V end was cut by 2 bases, the J end by 4 bases, with 13 bases between. This CDR3 spans 15 amino acids. The CDR3: CASSFRSGENQPQHF. In DNA, the CDR3 is TGTGCCAGCAGCTTTAGGTCAGGCGAGAATCAGCCCCAGCATTTT.

The V gene is TRBV19, the J gene TRBJ2-7; TRBD1 might be the D (6 bases). Between the trimmed V and J ends, which lost 7 bases and 2 bases, there was a span of 24 bases. The CDR3 has 17 residues. The germline V gene has CDR1 LNHDA and CDR2 SQIVND (reference sequence). The CDR3 reads CASTPPGWAGAPYEQYF. The CDR3 region has the DNA TGTGCCAGTACTCCTCCAGGGTGGGCAGGGGCCCCCTACGAGCAGTACTTC.

This chain connects TRBV5-4 to TRBJ2-5; a possible D gene is TRBD1 (6 bases). Trimming shortened V by 3 bases and J by 2 bases, and 11 bases separated the two germline ends. The length of the CDR3 is 14 residues. From germline, CDR1 is SGHNT and CDR2 YYREEE (reference sequence). The CDR3 region is CASSSPGAQETQYF. The CDR3 DNA reads TGTGCCAGCAGCTCTCCAGGGGCGCAAGAGACCCAGTACTTC. The variable domain in full, completed from reference TRBV5-4 and TRBJ2-5, reads ETGVTQSPTHLIKTRGQQVTLRCSSQSGHNTVSWYQQALGQGPQFIFQYYREEENGRGNFPPRFSGLQFPNYSSELNVNALELDDSALYLCASSSPGAQETQYFGPGTRLLVL.

V usage is TRBV9 and J usage is TRBJ2-5; 7 nucleotides match TRBD2. The CDR3 is 16 amino acids. With 4 bases clipped from V and 2 bases from J, the junction kept 11 bases outside the gene matches. Germline CDR1 SGDLS, CDR2 YYNGEE. The DNA of the CDR3 is TGTGCCAGCAGCACCCGAGCGGGGACCGCTCAAGAGACCCAGTACTTC. It translates to CASSTRAGTAQETQYF.

This clone was observed a handful of times. The chain combines TRBV6-5 with TRBJ2-7; tentative D call: TRBD2 (5 bases). The germline gives CDR1 MNHEY, CDR2 SVGAGI. V shed 4 bases and J shed 1 base, with 11 bases lying between them. The CDR3 spans 14 residues. CDR3: CASSSSPGSYEQYF. CDR3 bases: TGTGCCAGCAGTTCCTCCCCGGGGTCCTACGAGCAGTACTTC.

This clone has more than one count but fewer than ten. This chain links TRBV29-1 with TRBJ1-1; weak D call: TRBD1 (6 bases). V was cut by 1 base and J by 3 bases, with 12 bases left in between. CDR1 is SQVTM, CDR2 ANQGSEA, per germline. This CDR3 region has 14 residues. The CDR3 coding sequence is TGCAGCGTTGAAGTAGCGGGGGGGCACACTGAAGCTTTCTTT. Translated: CSVEVAGGHTEAFF.

This chain links TRBV4-3 with TRBJ2-7; 7 bases map to TRBD1. CDR1 LGHNA and CDR2 YSLEER come from the germline V gene. The CDR3 is 15 amino acids. J lost 0 bases, V lost 4 bases, and 6 bases had no gene match. CDR3 loop: CASSRGQDSSYEQYF. The CDR3 DNA is TGCGCCAGCAGCCGCGGACAGGACAGCTCCTACGAGCAGTACTTC.

The rearrangement uses TRBV4-3 and TRBJ2-7; weak D call: TRBD2 (6 bases). Germline lookup yields CDR1 LGHNA and CDR2 YSLEER. V was clipped by 4 bases and J by 7 bases, with 11 bases between them. This CDR3 is built from 12 residues. The CDR3 DNA follows: TGCGCCAGCAGCCTTACAGGAGGGGAGCAGTACTTC. Amino acid sequence: CASSLTGGEQYF.